Listed below are T cell receptor beta chains from one sample, sequenced in a study of T cell repertoires in cytomegalovirus infection. These receptors have no identified antigens. TCRdb itself ran the reads through MiXCR, one entry per CDR3 protein. The sample carries roughly 120,000 distinct CDR3 sequences, roughly 31% recorded once. The material was CD8+ T cells from cultured PBMCs, obtained from culture after CMV antigen stimulation. The receptors originated from a human donor in good health (CMV status not recorded). Some clones in this sample may be carry-over from other donors' samples. Both conserved end residues are trimmed from each CDR3. Each record gives: V gene, clone size, CDR3 protein. Size values are once, few and many counts, or a class for expanded clones, and some rows have none.

V gene: TRBV19; clone size: NA; CDR3 protein: ASSRAENTEAF
V gene: TRBV28; clone size: NA; CDR3 protein: ASSGQLANYGYT
V gene: TRBV19; clone size: NA; CDR3 protein: ASIEGSSVGYT
V gene: TRBV19; clone size: NA; CDR3 protein: ASSHIGRGNQPQH
V gene: TRBV5-6; clone size: once; CDR3 protein: ASSLAGGGNTGELF
V gene: TRBV28; clone size: NA; CDR3 protein: ASSFFESEQTQY
V gene: TRBV27; clone size: few; CDR3 protein: ASTLKGASGNEQY
V gene: TRBV7-8; clone size: few; CDR3 protein: ASSLRGRGGTGELF
V gene: TRBV7-8; clone size: many; CDR3 protein: ASSLERVVGQPQH
V gene: TRBV12-3/TRBV12-4; clone size: few; CDR3 protein: ASSSGLAGKQY
V gene: TRBV6-2/TRBV6-3; clone size: many; CDR3 protein: ASSSGHSYGYT
V gene: TRBV7-3; clone size: NA; CDR3 protein: ASSSTSGGAAYEQF
V gene: TRBV5-4; clone size: NA; CDR3 protein: ASSPGTADNEKLF
V gene: TRBV11-1; clone size: NA; CDR3 protein: ASSPLGQDFYEQY
V gene: TRBV7-8; clone size: many; CDR3 protein: ASSLASGTSTDTQY
V gene: TRBV12-3/TRBV12-4; clone size: few; CDR3 protein: ASSPRDRAEWEQF
V gene: TRBV4-1; clone size: few; CDR3 protein: ASSQGTQGGGDEQY
V gene: TRBV2; clone size: NA; CDR3 protein: AFPTSTNEQF
V gene: TRBV5-1; clone size: few; CDR3 protein: ASRLSGVTDTQY
V gene: TRBV27; clone size: NA; CDR3 protein: ASSLTRYDYGYT
V gene: TRBV7-6; clone size: many; CDR3 protein: ASSQGLVDEQY
V gene: TRBV6-1; clone size: few; CDR3 protein: ASSDMAEWEY
V gene: TRBV2; clone size: once; CDR3 protein: ASKSGGRVYGYT
V gene: TRBV12-3/TRBV12-4; clone size: NA; CDR3 protein: ASTEGGYGYT
V gene: TRBV28; clone size: few; CDR3 protein: ASKGGGGYSYEQY
V gene: TRBV7-2; clone size: many; CDR3 protein: ASSLNVASRETQY
V gene: TRBV7-8; clone size: many; CDR3 protein: ASSPRPSGGYNEQF
V gene: TRBV28; clone size: many; CDR3 protein: AGRTGQVTGELF
V gene: TRBV2; clone size: NA; CDR3 protein: ASKGVARSTDTQY
V gene: TRBV11-2; clone size: many; CDR3 protein: ASKGRHYEQY
V gene: TRBV14; clone size: NA; CDR3 protein: ASSQYLFSGGRVPGTDTQY
V gene: TRBV27; clone size: NA; CDR3 protein: ASTPSGTGGVEQF
V gene: TRBV7-6; clone size: few; CDR3 protein: ASSLAAENTEAF
V gene: TRBV7-6; clone size: NA; CDR3 protein: ASSHRGGVTGHNEQF
V gene: TRBV2; clone size: NA; CDR3 protein: ASTHGLFPYEQY
V gene: TRBV2; clone size: few; CDR3 protein: ATAFNTALNTEAF
V gene: TRBV25-1; clone size: few; CDR3 protein: ASSDGSGTGYYGYT
V gene: TRBV20-1; clone size: NA; CDR3 protein: SARDHSIGTSGSGELF
V gene: TRBV24-1; clone size: NA; CDR3 protein: ATSDSQAPNSYEQY
V gene: TRBV6-6; clone size: NA; CDR3 protein: ASSYGVNADGYT
V gene: TRBV4-1; clone size: few; CDR3 protein: ASSPYFLRRQGQETQY
V gene: TRBV2; clone size: NA; CDR3 protein: ASRDSSQETQY
V gene: TRBV4-1; clone size: few; CDR3 protein: ASSQDSYNEQF
V gene: TRBV7-9; clone size: NA; CDR3 protein: ASSGDIRYRETQY
V gene: TRBV4-2; clone size: NA; CDR3 protein: ASVQEARSYTEAF
V gene: TRBV19; clone size: NA; CDR3 protein: ASSIGTGVHQETQY
V gene: TRBV7-3; clone size: NA; CDR3 protein: ASSPGGGPQETQY
V gene: TRBV7-9; clone size: NA; CDR3 protein: ASSLAGIQETQY
V gene: TRBV27; clone size: NA; CDR3 protein: ASSVDGGRGLSGYT
V gene: TRBV12-3/TRBV12-4; clone size: NA; CDR3 protein: ASSRLGLAQETQY
V gene: TRBV7-9; clone size: NA; CDR3 protein: ASSPGLAGGWSYNEQF
V gene: TRBV28; clone size: NA; CDR3 protein: ASSSTGVSLVAGELF
V gene: TRBV5-1; clone size: once; CDR3 protein: ASSSHVAGGQETQY
V gene: TRBV4-3; clone size: NA; CDR3 protein: ASSQDRDRVYGYT
V gene: TRBV4-2; clone size: NA; CDR3 protein: ASSQDFPGTSGTGTDTQY